This TCR beta chain was identified in a study of shared clonotypes between healthy human individuals. Study results and caveats: Researchers sampled blood only, noting tissue repertoires likely differ.

This CDR3 comprises 13 residues. Germline lookup yields CDR1 SQVTM and CDR2 ANQGSEA. V was trimmed by 8 bases and J by 2 bases, leaving 13 bases between them. Genomic DNA belonging to each subset was distributed in equal measure over several immunoSEQ plates. Measured with immunoSEQ multiplex PCR; TCRdb has only the in-frame clones, and not every one. This table has more than 550,000 clones, about 90% appearing once. A remark on this clone: The target antigen is unknown.

The V and J genes are TRBV29-1 and TRBJ2-1; TRBD1 is a possible D gene (5 bases). Sequencing was carried out using memory CD8+ T cells from PBMCs. Subset noted: CD45RO+ cells pooled with CCR7-negative TemRA cells. The clonotype comes from a man younger than 35 in good health. Some clones in this sample may be carry-over from other donors' samples. Here the CDR3 DNA reads TGCAGCACCGGGCAGGGTACCTACAATGAGCAGTTCTTC. Protein: CSTGQGTYNEQFF.